The T cell receptor (beta chain) described here comes from a study of OX40 agonist ivuxolimab in advanced cancers. The germline CDR1 and CDR2 sequences are MNHNY and SVGAGI (reference sequence). V lost 5 bases to trimming and J lost 0 bases, with 13 bases between them. This CDR3 has 15 residues. Libraries were prepared by immunoSEQ multiplex PCR; TCRdb keeps only in-frame clonotypes and omits some of them. The table lists about 84,000 clones, approximately 85% of them singletons, with approximately 0.22% in the top ten. Source: CD4+ or CD8+ T cells sorted from blood, taken in a trial of the OX40 agonist ivuxolimab. The chain employs TRBV6-6 and TRBJ2-5; D is uncertain. The TCR originated in an adult with an advanced solid tumor such as melanoma, head and neck, liver or kidney cancer. CDR3 DNA: TGTGCCAGCAGTCTGATCTTGGGCAACCAAGAGACCCAGTACTTC. Amino acid sequence: CASSLILGNQETQYF.